Listed below are T cell receptor beta chains from one sample, sequenced in a study of vaccination and CD4 T cells after COVID-19. For these receptors, no antigen is known. A single record per CDR3 protein comes from TCRdb applying MiXCR to the PCR reads. The table lists roughly 20,000 distinct CDR3 sequences, 47% of them singletons. The sequencing used CD4+ T cells from blood, cultured in vitro, collected before SARS-CoV-2 vaccination. The receptors stem from a human donor who had recovered from COVID-19. The CDR3 runs from the conserved cysteine through the conserved F or W. Fields, in order: V gene, D gene, clone size, J gene, CDR3 length, CDR3 protein, CDR3 DNA. D genes are given only for firm matches. The listing skips clone size in some rows; elsewhere it reads once, few, many or a size class.

TRBV6-2/TRBV6-3,TRBD2,-,TRBJ2-7,14,CASVLAGASYEQYF,TGTGCCAGCGTCCTAGCGGGAGCCTCGTACGAGCAGTACTTC
TRBV19,-,-,TRBJ2-5,11,CASSIAETQYF,TGTGCCAGTAGTATCGCGGAGACCCAGTACTTC
TRBV20-1,TRBD1,few,TRBJ2-1,16,CSARRTGTGYYGEQFF,TGCAGTGCTAGAAGGACCGGGACAGGGTACTACGGTGAGCAGTTCTTC
TRBV2,-,-,TRBJ2-5,13,CASSDGLQETQYF,TGTGCCAGCAGCGATGGACTGCAAGAGACCCAGTACTTC
TRBV6-1,TRBD1,-,TRBJ2-5,15,CASSLATRGQETQYF,TGTGCCAGCAGCTTAGCTACCAGGGGGCAAGAGACCCAGTACTTC
TRBV5-5,TRBD1,few,TRBJ1-5,16,CASSPGQGEANQPQHF,TGTGCCAGCAGCCCCGGACAGGGGGAGGCAAATCAGCCCCAGCATTTT
TRBV6-1,TRBD1,-,TRBJ1-1,17,CASSLVGQGLSRTEAFF,TGTGCCAGCAGCCTAGTCGGACAGGGTCTATCTCGCACTGAAGCTTTCTTT
TRBV12-3/TRBV12-4,TRBD1,-,TRBJ1-1,15,CASSSARQGNTEAFF,TGTGCCAGCAGCTCCGCTCGACAGGGGAACACTGAAGCTTTCTTT
TRBV25-1,-,-,TRBJ1-2,13,CASSETGGYGYTF,TGTGCCAGCAGTGAAACAGGAGGCTATGGCTACACCTTC
TRBV30,-,once,TRBJ1-5,12,CAWGDSNQPQHF,TGTGCCTGGGGGGATAGCAATCAGCCCCAGCATTTT
TRBV20-1,TRBD1,once,TRBJ1-1,14,CSAGRGQGHTEAFF,TGCAGTGCTGGGAGGGGACAGGGGCACACTGAAGCTTTCTTT
TRBV18,-,few,TRBJ2-7,13,CASSPGLSYEQYF,TGTGCCAGCTCACCCGGCCTATCCTACGAGCAGTACTTC
TRBV19,-,-,TRBJ1-2,12,CASSGVNYGYTF,TGTGCCAGTAGTGGGGTTAACTATGGCTACACCTTC
TRBV4-2,TRBD2,-,TRBJ2-1,19,CASSHFPHRNSGGANEQFF,TGTGCCAGCAGCCATTTCCCCCACCGTAATAGCGGGGGGGCAAATGAGCAGTTCTTC
TRBV5-4,TRBD1,few,TRBJ2-5,14,CASSLGTEKETQYF,TGTGCCAGCAGCCTCGGGACAGAAAAAGAGACCCAGTACTTC
TRBV20-1,TRBD1,-,TRBJ2-7,13,CSARVDRDYEQYF,TGCAGTGCTAGGGTGGACAGGGACTACGAGCAGTACTTC
TRBV27,TRBD1,-,TRBJ1-2,16,CASSSTLPGQGYGYTF,TGTGCCAGCAGTTCAACCCTTCCGGGACAGGGCTATGGCTACACCTTC
TRBV25-1,-,few,TRBJ2-5,16,CASSKGRAGVQETQYF,TGTGCCAGCTCAAAAGGGCGAGCGGGTGTCCAAGAGACCCAGTACTTC
TRBV20-1,TRBD2,-,TRBJ2-1,14,CSAPSGRGYNEQFF,TGCAGTGCTCCTAGCGGGAGGGGGTACAATGAGCAGTTCTTC
TRBV15,TRBD1,-,TRBJ1-1,15,CATSKDRGMNTEAFF,TGTGCCACCAGCAAGGACAGGGGTATGAACACTGAAGCTTTCTTT
TRBV7-9,TRBD1,-,TRBJ2-5,14,CASSLGQHQETQYF,TGTGCCAGTAGTTTGGGACAGCACCAAGAGACCCAGTACTTC
TRBV20-1,TRBD1,few,TRBJ2-7,15,CSARDRGTGGYEQYF,TGCAGTGCTAGAGATAGGGGGACAGGGGGCTACGAGCAGTACTTC
TRBV15,-,few,TRBJ1-2,15,CATSRDRGPYYGYTF,TGTGCCACCAGCAGAGATCGGGGGCCATACTATGGCTACACCTTC
TRBV20-1,TRBD1,-,TRBJ1-2,13,CSAVTGGIRAGTF,TGCAGTGCTGTGACAGGGGGGATAAGGGCGGGCACCTTC
TRBV7-9,TRBD2,-,TRBJ2-7,14,CASSRTSGGYEQYF,TGTGCCAGCAGCCGTACTAGCGGGGGCTACGAGCAGTACTTC
TRBV20-1,-,-,TRBJ1-5,14,CSARDRWFHQPQHF,TGCAGTGCTAGAGATCGATGGTTCCATCAGCCCCAGCATTTT
TRBV7-9,-,-,TRBJ2-3,13,CAVGRDSTDTQYF,TGTGCTGTGGGGCGGGATAGCACAGATACGCAGTATTTT
TRBV2,-,few,TRBJ2-7,12,CASRRGGYEQYF,TGTGCCAGCAGGAGGGGGGGCTACGAGCAGTACTTC
TRBV19,-,few,TRBJ1-1,14,CASSIMGGMNEAFF,TGTGCCAGTAGTATAATGGGGGGAATGAATGAAGCTTTCTTT
TRBV7-9,-,-,TRBJ1-2,16,CASTRERPATNHGYTF,TGTGCCAGCACGAGAGAGAGGCCAGCAACAAATCATGGCTACACCTTC
TRBV6-1,TRBD1,few,TRBJ2-5,15,CASIAAGTGFETQYF,TGTGCCAGCATCGCAGCCGGGACAGGGTTTGAGACCCAGTACTTC
TRBV27,-,-,TRBJ1-6,12,CASKRGDSPLHF,TGTGCCAGCAAGAGGGGGGATTCACCCCTCCACTTT
TRBV7-8,-,-,TRBJ1-1,15,CASTPSQGSSTEAFF,TGTGCCAGCACCCCATCGCAGGGATCCAGCACTGAAGCTTTCTTT
TRBV27,TRBD1,-,TRBJ2-7,13,CASRSGTGNEQYF,TGTGCCAGCAGATCCGGGACAGGGAACGAGCAGTACTTC
TRBV7-8,-,few,TRBJ2-7,15,CASSSTQTTAHEQYF,TGTGCCAGCAGCTCCACCCAGACAACGGCCCACGAGCAGTACTTC
TRBV29-1,-,-,TRBJ2-5,13,CSVEAERRETQYF,TGCAGCGTTGAAGCTGAGCGTAGGGAGACCCAGTACTTC
TRBV7-8,-,-,TRBJ2-7,13,CASSLRTSYEQYF,TGTGCCAGCAGCTTACGGACCAGCTACGAGCAGTACTTC
TRBV20-1,-,once,TRBJ1-2,17,CSARKLGQSRPTLGYTF,TGCAGTGCTAGAAAGTTAGGACAGAGCCGACCCACCTTGGGCTACACCTTC
TRBV6-1,-,few,TRBJ1-5,14,CASRAEGGWKPQHF,TGTGCCAGCCGTGCGGAGGGAGGTTGGAAGCCCCAGCATTTT
TRBV6-2/TRBV6-3,TRBD2,-,TRBJ2-5,15,CASSYSGGYQETQYF,TGTGCCAGCAGTTACAGCGGGGGGTACCAAGAGACCCAGTACTTC
TRBV4-1,-,-,TRBJ1-5,16,CASSQGFSWQPKPQHF,TGCGCCAGCAGCCAAGGATTTAGCTGGCAGCCTAAGCCCCAGCATTTT
TRBV20-1,-,-,TRBJ2-7,16,CSARALRDKGSYEQYF,TGCAGTGCTAGAGCTCTCCGGGACAAGGGCTCCTACGAGCAGTACTTC
TRBV20-1,TRBD1,-,TRBJ2-5,14,CSARDGQGEETQYF,TGCAGTGCTAGAGATGGACAGGGGGAAGAGACCCAGTACTTC
TRBV19,-,-,TRBJ2-4,16,CASSIAGRSAKNIQYF,TGTGCCAGTAGTATTGCGGGCCGCTCAGCCAAAAACATTCAGTACTTC
TRBV6-2/TRBV6-3,TRBD1,-,TRBJ1-1,15,CASSYTGQGRAEAFF,TGTGCCAGCAGTTACACGGGACAGGGGAGAGCTGAAGCTTTCTTT
TRBV6-1,TRBD2,few,TRBJ2-5,14,CASSRTSGGETQYF,TGTGCCAGCAGCCGGACTAGCGGCGGGGAGACCCAGTACTTC
TRBV5-1,-,-,TRBJ2-7,16,CASSRRTHPSSYEQYF,TGCGCCAGCAGCAGACGCACCCACCCCAGCTCCTACGAGCAGTACTTC
TRBV7-6,-,-,TRBJ2-3,14,CASSLASSTDTQYF,TGTGCCAGCAGCTTAGCGTCCAGCACAGATACGCAGTATTTT
TRBV30,-,-,TRBJ1-6,14,CAWSLGPTDSPLHF,TGTGCCTGGAGTTTAGGACCAACGGATTCACCCCTCCACTTT
TRBV10-3,-,-,TRBJ1-2,14,CAISNSGSAYGYTF,TGTGCCATCAGTAACAGTGGGAGTGCCTATGGCTACACCTTC
TRBV20-1,TRBD1,-,TRBJ1-2,13,CSAERDRDYGYTF,TGCAGTGCAGAGAGGGACAGGGACTATGGCTACACCTTC
TRBV28,TRBD1,-,TRBJ1-5,15,CASRGRTGGNQPQHF,TGTGCCAGCAGGGGACGGACAGGGGGCAATCAGCCCCAGCATTTT
TRBV4-2,TRBD1,-,TRBJ2-7,15,CASSQDWQGAWEQYF,TGTGCCAGCAGCCAAGATTGGCAGGGGGCCTGGGAGCAGTACTTC
TRBV7-2,-,few,TRBJ1-6,14,CASSLTDGRSPLHF,TGTGCCAGCAGCTTAACGGACGGGCGGTCACCCCTCCACTTT